Listed here are 2 T cell receptor beta chains from one sample, sequenced in a study of cytomegalovirus exposure and HLA in healthy donors. The study ran its PCR with 60 Vbeta and 13 Jbeta primers. Using immunoSEQ multiplex PCR, the repertoire was profiled, and TCRdb retains in-frame clones only, with some absent. The sample has roughly 92,000 clones; under 90% are singletons. Material: PBMCs. The receptors shown here come from a man between 45 and 60 years old in good health and CMV-seropositive.

The chain combines TRBV14 with TRBJ2-7; 9 bases are a match to TRBD2. Germline V CDR1 and CDR2: SGHDN, FVKESK. V was pared by 0 bases and J by 4 bases, with 16 bases of the junction left unmatched. The CDR3 spans 19 residues. CDR3 in amino acids: CASSQERRRAGGLGYEQYF. For the CDR3, the DNA is TGTGCCAGCAGCCAAGAAAGGAGGAGGGCGGGAGGGCTCGGATACGAGCAGTACTTC.

To note about this clone: A read error may account for a junction end that differs from germline. This chain connects TRBV7-2 to TRBJ2-1; TRBD2 aligns across 9 bases. Looked up from germline, CDR1 is SGHTA and CDR2 is FQGNSA. The CDR3 is 15 amino acids. The CDR3 protein is CASSFFPESGTSSVF. CDR3 nucleotide sequence: TGTGCCAGCAGCTTTTTCCCCGAGTCCGGGACTAGCTCGGTCTTC.